Below, 26 T cell receptor beta chains from the same sample are listed, as sequenced in a study of glioma-infiltrating T cells. Amplification of TCR alpha and beta CDR3 regions from RNA used iRepertoire nested multiplex PCR. TCRdb called the multiplex PCR reads again in MiXCR, with one record for every CDR3 protein. The data show about 380,000 distinct CDR3 sequences, with 41% seen just once and about 11% held by the top ten. Input material: glioma tissue, nonneoplastic brain tissue, or PBMCs (not recorded which). Receptors were obtained from a human donor with low-grade glioma or glioblastoma, undergoing nonglioma brain surgery, or in good health (not recorded which).

This chain joins TRBV4-2 and TRBJ1-2; possible D gene TRBD1, 6 bases. CDR1 and CDR2 from the germline V gene are LGHNA and YNFKEQ. Deletions cut 3 bases from V and 4 bases from J, with 21 bases between. The CDR3 runs 17 residues. CDR3 protein: CASSHEYIRGWSYGYTF. The CDR3 DNA follows: TGTGCCAGCAGCCATGAATACATCAGGGGTTGGAGCTATGGCTACACCTTC.

Turning to this clonotype: A much larger clone differs by one base, so this may be a read error. This chain connects TRBV6-9 to TRBJ2-1, with TRBD1 identical over 7 bases. Trimming removed 4 bases from V and 1 base from J; junction bases left unmatched: 7. There are 16 residues in the CDR3. Germline CDR1 MNHGY, CDR2 SVAAGI. CDR3 DNA: TGTGCCAGCAGTTGGAAAGGGGGCCGGTCCTACAATGAGCAGTTCTTC. Protein: CASSWKGGRSYNEQFF.

This clonotype was counted at least ten times. The rearrangement uses TRBV6-2 or TRBV6-3 and TRBJ2-6; the D is unclear. CDR1 and CDR2 from the germline V gene are MNHEY and SVGEGT. Trimming took 7 bases from V and 0 from J, leaving 4 bases between them. The CDR3 has 13 residues. The CDR3 nucleotides read TGTGCCAGCACCGTCTCTGGGGCCAACGTCCTGACTTTC. The encoded protein is CASTVSGANVLTF.

This clonotype was detected many times. The V gene is TRBV27, the J gene TRBJ1-6, with D tentatively TRBD1 (5 bases). V was cut by 3 bases and J by 11 bases, with 8 bases left in between. CDR1 and CDR2 from the germline V gene are MNHEY and SMNVEV (reference sequence). The CDR3 loop spans 12 amino acids. Written as DNA, the CDR3 is TGTGCCAGCAGTTTTTTACAGGCACCCCTCCACTTT. Amino acid sequence: CASSFLQAPLHF.

The CDR3 is CAWSGDVDTEAFF. As DNA, the CDR3 is TGTGCCTGGAGTGGGGATGTGGACACTGAAGCTTTCTTT. This rearrangement joins TRBV30 to TRBJ1-1, with unresolved D. This CDR3 contains 13 residues. Trimming cost V 1 base and J 3 bases, with 9 bases left between them. Germline V gene data show CDR1 as GTSNPN and CDR2 as SVGIG (reference sequence).

The genes are TRBV27 and TRBJ2-5, with 8 bases matching TRBD1. The CDR3 spans 15 residues. Per the germline V gene, CDR1 is MNHEY and CDR2 is SMNVEV (reference sequence). Trimming at V came to 6 bases and at J to 3 bases, leaving 9 bases not matched to a gene. This CDR3 reads CASSVDQGAEETQYF. The DNA of the CDR3 is TGTGCCAGCAGCGTAGACCAGGGGGCGGAAGAGACCCAGTACTTC.

The chain combines TRBV7-2 with TRBJ1-2, with D perhaps TRBD1 (5 bases). V lost 4 bases and J 8 bases, leaving 20 bases between the germline ends. CDR1 SGHTA and CDR2 FQGNSA come from the germline V gene. This CDR3 region has 15 residues. The CDR3, as DNA: TGTGCCAGCAGCTCGGACACAGGATTTTTGGGCGGCTACACCTTC. It codes for CASSSDTGFLGGYTF.

The chain employs TRBV10-2 and TRBJ2-7; 12 bases map to TRBD2. The germline gives CDR1 WSHSY, CDR2 SAAADI. This CDR3 has 15 residues. The trim removed 6 bases at V and 5 bases at J, leaving 8 bases unmatched. The DNA of the CDR3 is TGCGCCAGCAGCTCCGGACTAGCGGGAATCGACGAGCAGTACTTC. Translation gives CASSSGLAGIDEQYF.

This clonotype was seen at least ten times. The chain couples TRBV15 to TRBJ2-1; 9 bases align to TRBD2. The germline gives CDR1 LNHNV, CDR2 YYDKDF (reference sequence). J lost 4 bases, V lost 6 bases, and 7 bases had no gene match. The CDR3 is 15 residues long. The CDR3 DNA sequence: TGTGCCACCAGTCCCCTAGCGGGAAGTTACAATGAGCAGTTCTTC. It translates to CATSPLAGSYNEQFF.

V is TRBV7-9 and J is TRBJ1-1; D remains unclear. This CDR3 is 13 amino acids long. Trimming took off 0 bases at V and 11 bases at J, with 13 bases between the two ends. CDR1 is SEHNR and CDR2 is FQNEAQ in the germline V gene (reference sequence). As DNA, the CDR3 is TGTGCCAGCAGCTTAGCGGTTGGGCACGTGGCTTTCTTT. Translation gives CASSLAVGHVAFF. Combining the CDR3 with reference TRBV7-9 and TRBJ1-1 gives the whole variable domain DTGVSQNPRHKITKRGQNVTFRCDPISEHNRLYWYRQTLGQGPEFLTYFQNEAQLEKSRLLSDRFSAERPKGSFSTLEIQRTEQGDSAMYLCASSLAVGHVAFFGQGTRLTVV.

The chain recombines TRBV3-1 with TRBJ1-6; D remains ambiguous. CDR1 LGHDT and CDR2 YNNKEL come from the germline V gene (reference sequence). The CDR3 is made up of 14 amino acids. V lost 0 bases to trimming and J lost 6 bases, with 6 bases between them. CDR3 DNA sequence: TGTGCCAGCAGCCAAGACCGACTTAATTCACCCCTCCACTTT. Protein: CASSQDRLNSPLHF.

Comment on this clonotype: The junction differs from germline at one of its ends, possibly a read error. V is TRBV6-2 or TRBV6-3 and J is TRBJ1-6; D not resolved. This CDR3 has 17 residues. Germline lookup yields CDR1 MNHEY and CDR2 SVGEGT. The CDR3 loop is CASGYSSLSSYNSPLHF. The CDR3 DNA reads TGTGCCAGCGGTTACTCATCCTTAAGCTCCTATAATTCACCCCTCCACTTT.

The J gene is TRBJ2-1, the V gene TRBV7-2; 12 positions match TRBD2. V lost 5 bases and J lost 9; bases outside the gene matches: 11. Germline lookup yields CDR1 SGHTA and CDR2 FQGNSA. The CDR3 runs 16 residues. The CDR3 reads CASSGPGLAGTVEQFF. The CDR3 DNA follows: TGTGCCAGCAGCGGACCGGGACTAGCGGGTACCGTTGAGCAGTTCTTC.

V usage is TRBV20-1 and J usage is TRBJ2-7; 8 bases line up with TRBD1. The CDR3 runs to 14 residues. Germline CDR1 reads DFQATT; CDR2 reads SNEGSKA (reference sequence). V was clipped by 5 bases and J by 2 bases; unmatched bases: 8. CDR3 bases: TGCAGTGCTGGACGGGGGACAGGTCCCTACGAGCAGTACTTC. Protein sequence: CSAGRGTGPYEQYF.

The table lists this clonotype with a few counts. The chain joins TRBV28 to TRBJ2-3, with TRBD2 matching over 10 bases. Germline lookup yields CDR1 MDHEN and CDR2 SYDVKM. V lost 6 bases, J lost 2 bases, and 8 bases stayed unmatched. There are 16 residues in the CDR3. CDR3 region: CASSLGLAATTDTQYF. The CDR3 DNA follows: TGTGCCAGCAGCCTCGGACTAGCGGCAACCACAGATACGCAGTATTTT.

Regarding this clonotype: Since a much larger clone is just one base distant, this may be a read error. The rearrangement links TRBV24-1 to TRBJ1-5; D is undetermined. The CDR3 contains 12 residues. Germline loops: CDR1 KGHDR, CDR2 SFDVKD. The CDR3 DNA follows: TGTGCCACCAGTGATTCGAGTCAGCCCCAGCGTTTT. Translation gives CATSDSSQPQRF.

This sequence joins TRBV20-1 and TRBJ2-7; D possibly corresponds to TRBD1 (6 bases). Germline V lookup: CDR1 DFQATT, CDR2 SNEGSKA (reference sequence). The ends were cut back, 6 bases at V and 4 bases at J, with 13 bases in the middle. The CDR3 covers 12 residues. The CDR3 sequence is CSAGPGEYEQYF. The DNA for the CDR3 is TGCAGTGCGGGTCCAGGGGAATACGAGCAGTACTTC.

This chain joins TRBV28 and TRBJ2-5, with 8 bases that match TRBD2. Trimming cost V 8 bases and J 4 bases; bases outside gene matches: 6. The CDR3 spans 13 residues. Germline V CDR1 and CDR2: MDHEN, SYDVKM. The CDR3 nucleotides read TGTGCCAGCGACGCGGGGGGCGTAGAGACCCAGTACTTC. Protein sequence: CASDAGGVETQYF.

V gene TRBV6-9 combines with J gene TRBJ2-7; tentatively, D is TRBD1 (7 bases). Germline CDR1 and CDR2: MNHGY and SVAAGI. This CDR3 is built from 15 residues. Trimming cost V 8 bases and J 9 bases, with 26 bases left between them. CDR3 DNA: TGTGCCAGCGCTGTTCGGCGGGCAGGGGGGAAGGGGCAGTACTTC. Translated: CASAVRRAGGKGQYF.

In regard to this clonotype: One end of the junction does not line up with germline, which may come from a read error. The rearrangement joins TRBV2 to TRBJ2-7, with 7 positions matching TRBD2. The CDR3 has 10 amino acids. The germline V gene encodes CDR1 SNHLY and CDR2 FYNNEI. The CDR3 DNA follows: TGTGCCAGCAGTGAACGAGCGGGATCCTTC. Encoded protein: CASSERAGSF.

This clonotype has just a few counts. The chain couples TRBV5-4 to TRBJ2-3; 15 nucleotides agree with TRBD2. The CDR3 extends over 18 amino acids. V dropped 3 bases and J dropped 7; count of bases not matched to a gene: 12. CDR1 is SGHNT, CDR2 YYREEE, per germline (reference sequence). CDR3 residues: CASSSPPGLAGGPNTQYF. The DNA of the CDR3 is TGTGCCAGCAGCTCCCCGCCGGGACTAGCGGGAGGACCCAATACGCAGTATTTT. The complete variable domain, with remaining parts taken from reference TRBV5-4 and TRBJ2-3, reads ETGVTQSPTHLIKTRGQQVTLRCSSQSGHNTVSWYQQALGQGPQFIFQYYREEENGRGNFPPRFSGLQFPNYSSELNVNALELDDSALYLCASSSPPGLAGGPNTQYFGPGTRLTVL.

This clonotype was observed a handful of times. The chain recombines TRBV18 with TRBJ1-6; the D gene is possibly TRBD1 (6 bases). CDR3 size: 14 residues. Deletions cut 2 bases from V and 9 bases from J, with 11 bases between. Germline loops: CDR1 KGHSH, CDR2 LQKENI. The CDR3 reads CASSPDGGGSPLHF. The CDR3 DNA is TGTGCCAGCTCACCAGATGGGGGCGGTTCACCCCTCCACTTT.

This clonotype has at least ten counts. The CDR3 DNA reads as TGTGCCAGCAGTGTATCGGCCTCCAGCGGGGATACGCAGTATTTT. This sequence encodes CASSVSASSGDTQYF. V usage is TRBV6-1 and J usage is TRBJ2-3, with D possibly being TRBD2 (6 bases). Trimming removed 4 bases at V and 6 bases at J, with 17 bases between. Per the germline V gene, CDR1 is MNHNS and CDR2 is SASEGT. This CDR3 contains 15 residues.

This chain connects TRBV4-1 to TRBJ1-5; possibly TRBD1 for D (6 bases). V was trimmed by 0 bases and J by 7 bases, leaving 13 bases between them. The CDR3 is made up of 15 amino acids. CDR1 is MGHRA, CDR2 YSYEKL, per germline. CDR3 sequence reads: CASSQDGWDTQPQHF. In DNA, the CDR3 is TGCGCCAGCAGCCAAGACGGATGGGACACACAGCCCCAGCATTTT.

A word on this clonotype: This sequence may be a read error, since a much larger clone differs from it by one base. The V call is TRBV4-1, the J call TRBJ2-1; the D gene is possibly TRBD2 (6 bases). Germline CDR1 is MGHRA and CDR2 is YSYEKL. The CDR3 loop spans 14 amino acids. The CDR3: CASSQELATNEQSF. Here the CDR3 DNA reads TGCGCCAGCAGCCAAGAACTAGCAACCAATGAGCAGTCCTTC.

The CDR3 DNA sequence: TGCAGTGCTAGAGTTCAGGCGAGCTACTACGAGCAGTACTTC. Protein sequence: CSARVQASYYEQYF. The chain uses TRBV20-1 and TRBJ2-7; no definite D call. The germline gives CDR1 DFQATT, CDR2 SNEGSKA (reference sequence). With 1 base removed from V and 3 bases from J, the gap between germline ends came to 13 bases. This CDR3 spans 14 amino acids.